This TCR beta chain derives from a study of blood T cells in healthy people across ages. This clonotype was counted only a few times. Its matching antigen is unknown. Using a J-beta primer mix together with a sample-barcoded 5' primer, a second PCR was run for 7 to 11 cycles. In TCRdb, the 5' RACE reads were re-called with MiXCR into one record per CDR3 protein. There are 760,000 or so distinct CDR3 sequences in the sample; approximately 25% occur only once, and 9% to 9.5% lies in the top ten. From germline, CDR1 is MGHRA and CDR2 YSYEKL. The CDR3 is 13 amino acids. Study conclusions and caveats: Whereas aged donors had fewer naive CD4+ cells, long-lived donors had more of them and higher diversity.

These records were also assigned to another study, of T cells of mothers and their children.

This TCR came from a boy younger than 18 in good health. The rearrangement joins TRBV4-1 to TRBJ2-5; no clear D. With the DNA end fitting TRBJ2-1 better, the J assignment may be wrong. Source material: blood. CDR3 DNA sequence: TGCGCCAGCAGCCAAGATTACTACAATGAGCAGTTCTTC. Translating gives CASSQDYYNEQFF.